This TCR beta chain was sequenced in a study of cytomegalovirus exposure and HLA in healthy donors. V lost 1 base, J lost 6 bases, and 12 bases lay in between. The CDR3 covers 14 residues. From germline, CDR1 is SGHTA and CDR2 FQGNSA. The primer mix had 60 Vbeta and 13 Jbeta primers. Assay: immunoSEQ multiplex PCR; the TCRdb copy retains only in-frame clones and omits some. The table shows under 150,000 clones, with about 85% occurring only once. V is TRBV7-2 and J is TRBJ1-1; TRBD1 might be the D (5 bases). The sequence came from a female donor in good health and CMV-seronegative. Sample: PBMCs. This CDR3 reads CASSLVRGVAEAFF. The DNA of the CDR3 is TGTGCCAGCAGCTTAGTCCGGGGGGTAGCTGAAGCTTTCTTT.